The entry that follows covers one T cell receptor (beta chain) sequence. Its antigen remains unknown. Using immunoSEQ multiplex PCR, the repertoire was profiled, and TCRdb retains in-frame clones only, with some absent. Among about 27,000 clones listed, roughly 70% were seen once. These data are taken from a study of somatic mutations in cytotoxic T cells in rheumatoid arthritis. Notes on the study in general: Between rheumatoid arthritis patients and age-matched healthy controls, CD8+ T-cell clonality showed no significant difference. There were about an eighth of the roughly 60 patients in whom the largest CD8+ clone exceeded 20% of CD8+ cells. The authors did not know the antigen targets of the expanded CD8+ clones.

Germline V gives CDR1 SGHRS, CDR2 YFSETQ. This CDR3 is built from 12 residues. The ends were cut back, 4 bases at V and 5 bases at J, with 10 bases in the middle. As healthy controls, the study included blood donors who had a median age of about 54 years (range 21-70) and were less than 65% female. This clonotype was obtained from a woman in her late teens or twenties in good health. The sample comprised CD8+ T cells sorted from blood. This sequence joins TRBV5-1 and TRBJ2-7, with D hard to call. The CDR3 DNA follows: TGCGCCAGCAGCCCCACCCCCCACGAGCAGTACTTC. Translated: CASSPTPHEQYF.